This T cell receptor beta chain derives from a study of shared clonotypes between healthy human individuals. Clones were read by immunoSEQ multiplex PCR, and TCRdb kept only the in-frame ones, dropping some. The data contain approximately 1.4 million clones, 95% to 99% of them singletons. The CDR3 has 16 residues. Germline V gene sequence: CDR1 SGDLS, CDR2 YYNGEE. V was trimmed by 4 bases and J by 5 bases, leaving 19 bases between them. V is TRBV9 and J is TRBJ2-4, with D possibly called TRBD1 or TRBD2 (5 bases each). Sequencing was done on a sample of naive CD4+ T cells sorted from blood. Subset in this sample: CD45RA+ positively selected. The clonotype was recovered from a young man in good health. The CDR3 region is CASSLTRDLGQNIQYF. Here the CDR3 DNA reads TGTGCCAGCAGCTTAACCAGGGACCTTGGGCAAAACATTCAGTACTTC.